These T cell receptor beta chains were read from a single sample in a study of siplizumab effects on memory and regulatory T cells. Measured with immunoSEQ multiplex PCR; TCRdb has only the in-frame clones, and not every one. The sample gives more than 85,000 clones, about 92% of which show up once; around 0.29% is in the top ten. Material: CD4+ T cells sorted from blood. These receptors originate from a human donor in good health. CDR3s include the opening cysteine and the closing phenylalanine or tryptophan. The D gene is left open where the match is weak. Not every row has a clone size; where given, it reads once, few, many or a size class.

clone_size	v_call	d_call	j_call	cdr3_nt	cdr3_aa
NA	TRBV13	NA	TRBJ1-2	TGTGCCAGCAGCTTACCCGGGGCCTATGGCTACACCTTC	CASSLPGAYGYTF
once	TRBV9	TRBD1	TRBJ2-7	TGTGCCAGCAGCCCCTCCCCTTTCAACAGGGGCTACGAGCAGTACTTC	CASSPSPFNRGYEQYF
NA	TRBV4-1	TRBD1	TRBJ2-1	TGCGCCAGCAGCCAGGTTGGGACAGGGCAGCCGGAGCAGTTCTTC	CASSQVGTGQPEQFF
NA	TRBV2	TRBD1	TRBJ2-7	TGTGCCAGCAGCCGACAGGGATCCTACGAGCAGTACTTC	CASSRQGSYEQYF
NA	TRBV18	TRBD1	TRBJ1-1	TGTGCCAGCTCACCACTGCCGACAGGGGGGGACACTGAAGCTTTCTTT	CASSPLPTGGDTEAFF
NA	TRBV2	NA	TRBJ1-5	TGTGCCAGCAAACAAAGGGGTTTGCAGCCCCAGCATTTT	CASKQRGLQPQHF
NA	TRBV6-6	NA	TRBJ1-3	TGTGCCAGCAGCCCTCTTGGACTGAGCTCTGGAAACACCATATATTTT	CASSPLGLSSGNTIYF
NA	TRBV9	NA	TRBJ1-5	TGTGCCAGCAGCGTTGGGCCAGAAAATCAGCCCCAGCATTTT	CASSVGPENQPQHF
NA	TRBV5-1	NA	TRBJ1-4	TGCGCCAGTAAGCTGGCGACTAATGAAAAACTGTTTTTT	CASKLATNEKLFF
NA	TRBV5-1	NA	TRBJ2-7	TGCGCCAGCAGCTTGCGAGGGGTTACCTACGAGCAGTACTTC	CASSLRGVTYEQYF
NA	TRBV7-9	TRBD1	TRBJ2-2	TGTGCCAGCAGCTACAGGGGGCAGTTTTCCGGGGAGCTGTTTTTT	CASSYRGQFSGELFF
NA	TRBV6-1	NA	TRBJ2-7	TGTGCCAGCAGTGGACAGACCTACGAGCAGTACTTC	CASSGQTYEQYF
NA	TRBV9	TRBD1	TRBJ2-3	TGTGCCAGCAGCGTAGTCGACAGGGGCACAGATACGCAGTATTTT	CASSVVDRGTDTQYF
NA	TRBV7-8	TRBD1	TRBJ2-1	TGTGCCAGCACCCCCCGGGACAGGGACTACAATGAGCAGTTCTTC	CASTPRDRDYNEQFF
once	TRBV7-9	NA	TRBJ2-7	TGTGCCAGCAGCTTCCTACGGGATCAGGGTAGCGAGCAGTACTTC	CASSFLRDQGSEQYF
NA	TRBV11-2	TRBD2	TRBJ2-7	TGTGCCAGCAGCCCACAACTAGCGGGGGCCTACGAGCAGTACTTC	CASSPQLAGAYEQYF
NA	TRBV19	TRBD1	TRBJ1-2	TGTGCCAGTAGTAGGGGGACAGGGGCTTCCGCTAACTATGGCTACACCTTC	CASSRGTGASANYGYTF
NA	TRBV19	TRBD1	TRBJ1-4	TGTGCCAGTAGTAGCGGGACAGGGTATCCTGAAAAACTGTTTTTT	CASSSGTGYPEKLFF
NA	TRBV7-9	NA	TRBJ2-1	TGTGCCAGCAGCTTAGTGGCGGAGTGGAATGAGCAGTTCTTC	CASSLVAEWNEQFF
NA	TRBV4-1	NA	TRBJ1-5	TGCGCCAGCAGCCCAACAGAACATAGCAATCAGCCCCAGCATTTT	CASSPTEHSNQPQHF
NA	TRBV7-3	TRBD1	TRBJ2-2	TGTGCCAGCAGCAAGTGGACAGGCAACACCGGGGAGCTGTTTTTT	CASSKWTGNTGELFF
NA	TRBV10-3	NA	TRBJ1-2	TGTGCCATCAGTGAGGGTGACTATGGCTACACCTTC	CAISEGDYGYTF
once	TRBV4-2	TRBD2	TRBJ2-2	TGTGCCAGCAGCCACCGGGGACTAGGTAAAACCGGGGAGCTGTTTTTT	CASSHRGLGKTGELFF
NA	TRBV7-3	TRBD1	TRBJ2-2	TGTGCCAGCAGCTTAGGACAGGGGCGGACCGGGGAGCTGTTTTTT	CASSLGQGRTGELFF
NA	TRBV6-1	NA	TRBJ2-5	TGTGCCAGCAGTAATCCGATGGGGGGCGGCGAGACCCAGTACTTC	CASSNPMGGGETQYF
once	TRBV4-3	NA	TRBJ2-1	TGCGCCAGCAGCCAGCAGGGGGGGGATGAGCAGTTCTTC	CASSQQGGDEQFF
NA	TRBV5-6	NA	TRBJ1-1	TGTGCCAGCAGCTTGCGCAGGGAAAAATTCATGAACACTGAAGCTTTCTTT	CASSLRREKFMNTEAFF
NA	TRBV4-1	TRBD2	TRBJ2-1	TGCGCCAGCAGCCAGGGGGGGTGGCTAGCGGGGTACAATGAGCAGTTCTTC	CASSQGGWLAGYNEQFF
NA	TRBV5-1	TRBD1	TRBJ1-1	TGCGCCAGCAGTGGACAGGTGGAGAACACTGAAGCTTTCTTT	CASSGQVENTEAFF
NA	TRBV5-1	NA	TRBJ1-1	TGCGCCAGCAGCTTGGGACCGGCCGGGGGTAACACTGAAGCTTTCTTT	CASSLGPAGGNTEAFF
NA	TRBV9	NA	TRBJ1-1	TGTGCCAGCAGCGTAGGGTCCCAGGGGACGGACACTGAAGCTTTCTTT	CASSVGSQGTDTEAFF
NA	TRBV2	NA	TRBJ1-5	TGTGCCACCAGGGGACGTGGGCCCCAGCATTTT	CATRGRGPQHF
NA	TRBV7-3	TRBD2	TRBJ2-1	TGTGCCAGCAGCCCGCGGGGGGGCTCCTACAATGAGCAGTTCTTC	CASSPRGGSYNEQFF
NA	TRBV19	NA	TRBJ1-2	TGTGCCAGTAGGCTCAAGGGGCTCCTAAACTATGGCTACACCTTC	CASRLKGLLNYGYTF
NA	TRBV28	NA	TRBJ2-6	TGTGCCAGTTTGGGGGGCAGCTCTGGGGCCAACGTCCTGACTTTC	CASLGGSSGANVLTF
NA	TRBV4-1	NA	TRBJ2-4	TGCGCCAGCAGAGGGGTGGCCAAAAACATTCAGTACTTC	CASRGVAKNIQYF
few	TRBV6-1	NA	TRBJ1-1	TGTGCCAGCAGTGAAGCCGGGCCGAGCACTGAAGCTTTCTTT	CASSEAGPSTEAFF
NA	TRBV10-3	TRBD2	TRBJ2-2	TGTGCCATCAGTGATAGTGCGGGAGGACCCACCGGGGAGCTGTTTTTT	CAISDSAGGPTGELFF
NA	TRBV19	TRBD1	TRBJ1-2	TGTGCCAGTAGTTCCTTACAGGGGGATAGAGTGAGTGGCTACACCTTC	CASSSLQGDRVSGYTF
NA	TRBV7-3	TRBD2	TRBJ2-3	TGTGCCAGCAGCCCCGGGACTAAAGATACGCAGTATTTT	CASSPGTKDTQYF
NA	TRBV6-6	NA	TRBJ2-1	TGTGCCAGCCTCAGGGTTGTGAACAATGAGCAGTTCTTC	CASLRVVNNEQFF
NA	TRBV30	NA	TRBJ2-1	TGTGCCTGGAGCCATACTAACAATGAGCAGTTCTTC	CAWSHTNNEQFF
once	TRBV5-1	NA	TRBJ2-7	TGCGCCAGCAGCACGGAGGCCGGGGTCTCCTACGAGCAGTACTTC	CASSTEAGVSYEQYF
NA	TRBV7-2	TRBD2	TRBJ2-5	TGTGCCAGCAGTTGGACTAGCGGGAGACGAGAGACCCAGTACTTC	CASSWTSGRRETQYF